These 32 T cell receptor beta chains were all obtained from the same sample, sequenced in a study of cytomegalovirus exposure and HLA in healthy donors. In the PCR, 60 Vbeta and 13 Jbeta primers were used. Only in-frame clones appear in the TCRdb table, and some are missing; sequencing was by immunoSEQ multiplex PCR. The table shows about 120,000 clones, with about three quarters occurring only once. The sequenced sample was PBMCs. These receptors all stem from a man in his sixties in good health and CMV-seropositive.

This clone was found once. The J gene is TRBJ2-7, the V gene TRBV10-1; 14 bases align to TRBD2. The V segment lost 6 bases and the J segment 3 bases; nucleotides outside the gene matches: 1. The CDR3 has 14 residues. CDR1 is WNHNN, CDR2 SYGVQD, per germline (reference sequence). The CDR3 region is CASRGLAGVYEQYF. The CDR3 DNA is TGCGCCAGCAGGGGACTAGCGGGAGTCTACGAGCAGTACTTC.

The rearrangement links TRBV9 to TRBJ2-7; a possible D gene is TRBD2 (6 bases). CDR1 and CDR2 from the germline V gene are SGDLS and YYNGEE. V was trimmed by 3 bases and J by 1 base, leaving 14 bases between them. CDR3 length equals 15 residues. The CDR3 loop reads CASSERGGDSYEQYF. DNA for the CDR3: TGTGCCAGCAGCGAGAGGGGAGGTGATTCCTACGAGCAGTACTTC.

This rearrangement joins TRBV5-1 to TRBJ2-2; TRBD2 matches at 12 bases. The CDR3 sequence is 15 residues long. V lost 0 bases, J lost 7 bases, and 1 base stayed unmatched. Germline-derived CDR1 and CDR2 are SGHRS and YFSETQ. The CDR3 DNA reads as TGCGCCAGCAGCTTGGGACTAGCGGGGGACGGGGAGCTGTTTTTT. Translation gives CASSLGLAGDGELFF.

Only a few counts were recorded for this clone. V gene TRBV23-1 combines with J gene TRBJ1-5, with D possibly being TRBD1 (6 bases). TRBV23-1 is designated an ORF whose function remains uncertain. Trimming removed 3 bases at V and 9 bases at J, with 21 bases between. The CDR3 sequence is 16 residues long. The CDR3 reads CASSHQDRSPCGPQHF. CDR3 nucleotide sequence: TGCGCCAGCAGTCACCAAGACAGGAGTCCATGCGGGCCCCAGCATTTT.

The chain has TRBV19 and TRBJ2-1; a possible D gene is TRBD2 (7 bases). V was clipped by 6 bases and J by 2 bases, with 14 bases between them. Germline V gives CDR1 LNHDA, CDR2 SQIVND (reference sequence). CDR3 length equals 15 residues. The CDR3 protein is CASRWRGGPYNEQFF. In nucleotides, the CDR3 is TGTGCCAGTAGGTGGAGGGGGGGCCCCTACAATGAGCAGTTCTTC.

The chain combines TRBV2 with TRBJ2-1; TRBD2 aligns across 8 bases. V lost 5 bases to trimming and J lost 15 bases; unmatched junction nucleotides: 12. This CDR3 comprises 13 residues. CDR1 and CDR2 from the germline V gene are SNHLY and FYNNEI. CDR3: CASSPPRGLAMFF. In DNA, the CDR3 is TGTGCCAGCAGTCCACCCCGCGGACTAGCTATGTTCTTC.

CDR3 coding DNA: TGCGCCAGCAGCCAAGACGGGTATAATTCACCCCTCCACTTT. It yields the protein CASSQDGYNSPLHF. The genes are TRBV4-1 and TRBJ1-6; D gene uncertain. Germline V CDR1 and CDR2: MGHRA, YSYEKL. V gave up 0 bases and J gave up 4 bases, with 4 bases separating them. This CDR3 has 14 amino acids.

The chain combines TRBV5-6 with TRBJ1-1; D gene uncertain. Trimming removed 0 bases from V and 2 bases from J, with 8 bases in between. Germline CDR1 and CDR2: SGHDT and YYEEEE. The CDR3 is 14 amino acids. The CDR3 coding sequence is TGTGCCAGCAGCTTGGACAGAATAAACACTGAAGCTTTCTTT. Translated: CASSLDRINTEAFF.

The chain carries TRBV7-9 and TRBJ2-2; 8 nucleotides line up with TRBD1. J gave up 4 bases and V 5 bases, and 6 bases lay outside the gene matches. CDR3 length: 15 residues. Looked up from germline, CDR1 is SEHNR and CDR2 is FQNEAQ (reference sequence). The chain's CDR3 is CASSQRQGRTGELFF. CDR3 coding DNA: TGTGCCAGCAGCCAACGACAGGGGCGCACCGGGGAGCTGTTTTTT.

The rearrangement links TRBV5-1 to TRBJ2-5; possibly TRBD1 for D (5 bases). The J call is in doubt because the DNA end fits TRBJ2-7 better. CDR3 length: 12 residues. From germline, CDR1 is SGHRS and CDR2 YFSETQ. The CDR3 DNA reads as TGCGCCAGCAGCTTGAGGGGCTACGAGCAGTACTTC. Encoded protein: CASSLRGYEQYF.

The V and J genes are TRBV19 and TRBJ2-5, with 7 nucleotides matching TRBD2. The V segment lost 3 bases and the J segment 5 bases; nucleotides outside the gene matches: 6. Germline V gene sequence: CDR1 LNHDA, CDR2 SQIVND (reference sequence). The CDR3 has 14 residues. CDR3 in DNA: TGTGCCAGTAGTATTGGGGGGGGTCAGGAGACCCAGTACTTC. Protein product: CASSIGGGQETQYF.

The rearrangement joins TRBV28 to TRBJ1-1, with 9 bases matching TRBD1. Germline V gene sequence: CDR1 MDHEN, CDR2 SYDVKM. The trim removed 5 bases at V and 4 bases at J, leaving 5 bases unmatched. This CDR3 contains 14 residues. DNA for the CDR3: TGTGCCAGCAGTATACAGGGGGCGAGCACTGAAGCTTTCTTT. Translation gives CASSIQGASTEAFF.

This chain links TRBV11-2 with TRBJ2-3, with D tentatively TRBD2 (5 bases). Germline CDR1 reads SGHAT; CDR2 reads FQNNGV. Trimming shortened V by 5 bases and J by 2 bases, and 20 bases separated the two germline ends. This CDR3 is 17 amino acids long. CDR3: CASSTPTGDRDTDTQYF. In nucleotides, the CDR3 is TGTGCCAGCAGCACCCCTACTGGGGATCGGGACACAGATACGCAGTATTTT.

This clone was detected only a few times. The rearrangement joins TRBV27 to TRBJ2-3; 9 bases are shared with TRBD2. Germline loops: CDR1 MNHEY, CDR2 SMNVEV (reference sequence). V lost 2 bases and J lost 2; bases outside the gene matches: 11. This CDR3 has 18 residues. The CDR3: CASSLRTSARFTTDTQYF. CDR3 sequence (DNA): TGTGCCAGCAGTTTACGGACTAGCGCACGCTTCACCACAGATACGCAGTATTTT.

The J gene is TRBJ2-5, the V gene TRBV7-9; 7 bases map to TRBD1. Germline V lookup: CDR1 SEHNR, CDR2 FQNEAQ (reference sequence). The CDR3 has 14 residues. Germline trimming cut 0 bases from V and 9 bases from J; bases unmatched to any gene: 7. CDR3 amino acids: CASSLATDQGAQYF. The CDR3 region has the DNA TGTGCCAGCAGCTTAGCGACGGACCAGGGGGCCCAGTACTTC.

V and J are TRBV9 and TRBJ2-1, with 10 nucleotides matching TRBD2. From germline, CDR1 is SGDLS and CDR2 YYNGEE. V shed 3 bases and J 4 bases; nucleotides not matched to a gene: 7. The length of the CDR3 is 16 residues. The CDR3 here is CASSAQRGGTYNEQFF. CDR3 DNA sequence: TGTGCCAGCAGCGCGCAGCGGGGGGGCACTTACAATGAGCAGTTCTTC.

This CDR3 reads CASSDPGQGGETQYF. Written as DNA, the CDR3 is TGCGCCAGCAGTGACCCGGGACAGGGGGGAGAGACCCAGTACTTC. V gene TRBV10-1 combines with J gene TRBJ2-5; TRBD1 agrees at 11 bases. The length of the CDR3 is 15 residues. The germline gives CDR1 WNHNN, CDR2 SYGVQD (reference sequence). V lost 3 bases and J lost 4; bases outside the gene matches: 4.

This CDR3 is CASSQGGTGWYGYTF. CDR3 sequence (DNA): TGCGCCAGCAGCCAAGGGGGAACAGGGTGGTATGGCTACACCTTC. The chain employs TRBV4-1 and TRBJ1-2; tentative D call: TRBD1 (6 bases). V was clipped by 1 base and J by 5 bases, with 14 bases between them. Per the germline V gene, CDR1 is MGHRA and CDR2 is YSYEKL. This CDR3 is built from 15 residues.

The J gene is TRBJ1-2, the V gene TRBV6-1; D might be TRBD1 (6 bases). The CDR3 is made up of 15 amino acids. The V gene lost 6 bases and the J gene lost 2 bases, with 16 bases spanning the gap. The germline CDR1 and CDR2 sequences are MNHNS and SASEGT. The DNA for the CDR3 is TGTGCCAGCAGATTCCCGGGGACAAGGAACTATGGCTACACCTTC. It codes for CASRFPGTRNYGYTF.

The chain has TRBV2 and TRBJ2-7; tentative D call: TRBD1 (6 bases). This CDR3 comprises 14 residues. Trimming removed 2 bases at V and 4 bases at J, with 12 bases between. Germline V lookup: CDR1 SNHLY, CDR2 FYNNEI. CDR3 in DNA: TGTGCCAGCAGTGAACAGGGGACGGATTACGAGCAGTACTTC. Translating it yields CASSEQGTDYEQYF.

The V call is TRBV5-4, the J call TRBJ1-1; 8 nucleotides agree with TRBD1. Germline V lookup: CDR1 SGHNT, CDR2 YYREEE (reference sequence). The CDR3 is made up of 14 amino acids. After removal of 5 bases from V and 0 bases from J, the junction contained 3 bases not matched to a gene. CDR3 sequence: CASREDRVNTEAFF. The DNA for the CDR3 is TGTGCCAGCAGAGAGGACAGGGTGAACACTGAAGCTTTCTTT.

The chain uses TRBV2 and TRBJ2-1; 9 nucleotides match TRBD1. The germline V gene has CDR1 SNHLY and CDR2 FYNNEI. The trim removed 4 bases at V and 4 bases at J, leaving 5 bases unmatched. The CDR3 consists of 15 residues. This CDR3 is CASSGGTGMYNEQFF. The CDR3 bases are TGTGCCAGCAGTGGTGGGACAGGGATGTACAATGAGCAGTTCTTC.

CDR3 region: CASSQDLQEKLFF. CDR3 in DNA: TGTGCCAGCAGCCAAGATTTACAGGAAAAACTGTTTTTT. The genes are TRBV7-9 and TRBJ1-4; D gene uncertain. V lost 5 bases and J 8 bases, leaving 12 bases between the germline ends. The CDR3 is 13 amino acids. CDR1 and CDR2 (germline): SEHNR, FQNEAQ (reference sequence).

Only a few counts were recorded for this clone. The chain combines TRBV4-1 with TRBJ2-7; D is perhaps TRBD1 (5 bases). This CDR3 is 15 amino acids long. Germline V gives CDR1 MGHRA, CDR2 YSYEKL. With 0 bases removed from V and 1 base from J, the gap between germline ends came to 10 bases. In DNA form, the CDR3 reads TGCGCCAGCAGCCAAGATACCAGGGTTTCCTACGAGCAGTACTTC. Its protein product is CASSQDTRVSYEQYF.

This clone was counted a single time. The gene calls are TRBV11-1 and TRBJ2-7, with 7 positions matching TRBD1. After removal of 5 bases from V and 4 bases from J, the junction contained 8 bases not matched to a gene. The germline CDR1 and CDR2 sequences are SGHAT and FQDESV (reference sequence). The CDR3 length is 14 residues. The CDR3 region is CASSPPGQPYEQYF. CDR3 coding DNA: TGTGCCAGCAGCCCACCGGGACAGCCTTACGAGCAGTACTTC. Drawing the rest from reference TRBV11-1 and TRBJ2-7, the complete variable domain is EAEVAQSPRYKITEKSQAVAFWCDPISGHATLYWYRQILGQGPELLVQFQDESVVDDSQLPKDRFSAERLKGVDSTLKIQPAELGDSAMYLCASSPPGQPYEQYFGPGTRLTVT.

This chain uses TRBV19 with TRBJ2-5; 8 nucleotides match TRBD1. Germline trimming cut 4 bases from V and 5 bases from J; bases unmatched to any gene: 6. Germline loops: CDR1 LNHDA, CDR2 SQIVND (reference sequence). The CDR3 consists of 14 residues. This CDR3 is CASSRTGSTETQYF. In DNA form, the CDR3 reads TGTGCCAGTAGTAGGACAGGGAGTACGGAGACCCAGTACTTC.

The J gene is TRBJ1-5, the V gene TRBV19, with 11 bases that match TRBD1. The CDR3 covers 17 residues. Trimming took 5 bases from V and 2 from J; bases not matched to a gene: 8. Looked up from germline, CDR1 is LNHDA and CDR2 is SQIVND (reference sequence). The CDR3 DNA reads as TGTGCCAGTAGTCCAGGGACAGGGGGGTTTCGCAATCAGCCCCAGCATTTT. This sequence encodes CASSPGTGGFRNQPQHF.

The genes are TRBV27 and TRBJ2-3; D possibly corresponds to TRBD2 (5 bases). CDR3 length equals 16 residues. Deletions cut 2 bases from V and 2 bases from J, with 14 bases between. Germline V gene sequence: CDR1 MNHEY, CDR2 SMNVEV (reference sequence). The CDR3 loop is CASSLGSSFFTDTQYF. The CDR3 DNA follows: TGTGCCAGCAGTTTAGGTTCTAGCTTCTTCACAGATACGCAGTATTTT.

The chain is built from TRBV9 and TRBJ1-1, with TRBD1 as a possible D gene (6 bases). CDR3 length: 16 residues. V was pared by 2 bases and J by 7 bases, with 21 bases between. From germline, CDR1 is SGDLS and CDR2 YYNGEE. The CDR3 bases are TGTGCCAGCAGCGTTACGACAGGACAAGGCCTATTTGAAGCTTTCTTT. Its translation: CASSVTTGQGLFEAFF.

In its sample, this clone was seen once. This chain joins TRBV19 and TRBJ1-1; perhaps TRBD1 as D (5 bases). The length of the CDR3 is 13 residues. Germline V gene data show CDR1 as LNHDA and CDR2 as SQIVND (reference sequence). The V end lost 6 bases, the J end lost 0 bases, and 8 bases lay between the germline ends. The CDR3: CASSSGMNTEAFF. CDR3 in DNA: TGTGCCAGTAGCTCAGGGATGAACACTGAAGCTTTCTTT. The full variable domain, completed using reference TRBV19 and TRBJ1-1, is DGGITQSPKYLFRKEGQNVTLSCEQNLNHDAMYWYRQDPGQGLRLIYYSQIVNDFQKGDIAEGYSVSREKKESFPLTVTSAQKNPTAFYLCASSSGMNTEAFFGQGTRLTVV.

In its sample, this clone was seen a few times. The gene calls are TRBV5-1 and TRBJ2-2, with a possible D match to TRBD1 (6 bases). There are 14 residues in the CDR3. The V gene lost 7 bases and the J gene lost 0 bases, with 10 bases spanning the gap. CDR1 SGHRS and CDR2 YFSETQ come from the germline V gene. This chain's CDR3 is CASAGTTNTGELFF. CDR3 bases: TGCGCCAGCGCCGGGACAACGAACACCGGGGAGCTGTTTTTT.

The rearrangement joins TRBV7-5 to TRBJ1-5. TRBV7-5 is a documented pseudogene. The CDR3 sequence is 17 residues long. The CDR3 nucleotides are TGTGCCAGAAGCCCTGGGGAGGGCCGTTCGTTAGGACAGCCCCAGCATTTT. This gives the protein CARSPGEGRSLGQPQHF.